One and the same sample provided the 8 T cell receptor beta chains below, sequenced in a study of a mutant IDH1 vaccine in newly diagnosed glioma. Their target antigens are unknown. Documented time point: week 23, last vaccination. Each dose delivered 300 ug of mutant IDH1 20-mer peptide subcutaneously with imiquimod. Profiled with immunoSEQ multiplex PCR; TCRdb holds only in-frame clones, not every one. This table has approximately 60,000 clones, around 87% appearing once. The source material was PBMCs, sampled from a glioma patient whose treatment included an IDH1 peptide vaccine. These receptors all stem from a man in his forties with glioma.

V is TRBV29-1 and J is TRBJ1-2; D remains unclear. The CDR3 consists of 13 residues. Trimming stripped 6 bases from V and 0 bases from J, with 11 bases between. The germline gives CDR1 SQVTM, CDR2 ANQGSEA. The DNA for the CDR3 is TGCAGCGTCCCCCGGGGAGCTAACTATGGCTACACCTTC. Encoded protein: CSVPRGANYGYTF.

This chain links TRBV5-4 with TRBJ2-2, with TRBD2 matching over 14 bases. CDR3 length equals 17 residues. The germline CDR1 and CDR2 sequences are SGHNT and YYREEE (reference sequence). The J segment lost 6 bases and the V segment lost 5 bases, leaving 9 bases of the junction unmatched. CDR3 nucleotide sequence: TGTGCCAGCAGGTCCGGGACTAGCGGGAGAGGTTCCGGGGAGCTGTTTTTT. This encodes CASRSGTSGRGSGELFF.

This chain uses TRBV21-1 with TRBJ2-5; TRBD2 is taken as the D call from the table, unchecked against the DNA. TRBV21-1 is shown as a pseudogene. CDR3 size: 16 residues. The CDR3 reads CASTGTSGRMEETQYF. The CDR3 bases are TGTGCCAGCACGGGGACTAGCGGGAGAATGGAAGAGACCCAGTACTTC.

The genes are TRBV11-2 and TRBJ2-7; D is perhaps TRBD1 (6 bases). Germline V gene sequence: CDR1 SGHAT, CDR2 FQNNGV. V was cut by 2 bases and J by 4 bases, with 15 bases left in between. The CDR3 totals 15 residues. CDR3 bases: TGTGCCAGCAGCTTACTAGGGGGAGTTAAATACGAGCAGTACTTC. Translated: CASSLLGGVKYEQYF.

The chain employs TRBV15 and TRBJ1-5, with D uncertain. The germline CDR1 and CDR2 sequences are LNHNV and YYDKDF (reference sequence). Deletions cut 1 base from V and 6 bases from J, with 16 bases between. The CDR3 sequence is 16 residues long. CDR3 sequence (DNA): TGTGCCACCAGCAGAGTTCCGGGGAAAGGGTCTCAGCCCCAGCATTTT. Residues: CATSRVPGKGSQPQHF.

The chain employs TRBV27 and TRBJ2-5; 15 bases map to TRBD2. The germline CDR1 and CDR2 sequences are MNHEY and SMNVEV (reference sequence). The length of the CDR3 is 17 residues. J gave up 5 bases and V 5 bases, and 9 bases lay outside the gene matches. Here the CDR3 DNA reads TGTGCCAGCAGTCCACGGACTAGCGGGAGGGCCGTGGAGACCCAGTACTTC. It yields the protein CASSPRTSGRAVETQYF.

V gene TRBV7-8 combines with J gene TRBJ1-1; TRBD1 is a possible D gene (5 bases). V lost 5 bases and J 5 bases, leaving 18 bases between the germline ends. Germline values: CDR1 SGHVS, CDR2 FQNEAQ. The CDR3 spans 15 residues. The CDR3 DNA is TGTGCCAGCAGCACACTTACAGGTGGTAAGACTGAAGCTTTCTTT. Its protein is CASSTLTGGKTEAFF.

The rearrangement joins TRBV9 to TRBJ2-4, with 7 bases that match TRBD2. The length of the CDR3 is 15 residues. V dropped 1 base and J dropped 7; count of bases not matched to a gene: 8. Germline V CDR1 and CDR2: SGDLS, YYNGEE. Here the CDR3 reads CASSVSREVGNIQYF. DNA for the CDR3: TGTGCCAGCAGCGTATCCCGGGAGGTGGGGAACATTCAGTACTTC.